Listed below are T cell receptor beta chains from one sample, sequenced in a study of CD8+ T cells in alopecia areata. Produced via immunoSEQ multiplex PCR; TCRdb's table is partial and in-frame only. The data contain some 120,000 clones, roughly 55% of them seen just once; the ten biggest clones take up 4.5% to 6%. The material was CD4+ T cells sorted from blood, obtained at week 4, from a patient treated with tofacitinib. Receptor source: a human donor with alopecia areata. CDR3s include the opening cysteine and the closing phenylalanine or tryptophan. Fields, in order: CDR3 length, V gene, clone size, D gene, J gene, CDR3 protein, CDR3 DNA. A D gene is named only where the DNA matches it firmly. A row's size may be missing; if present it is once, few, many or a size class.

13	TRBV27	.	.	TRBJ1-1	CASRRGGSTEAFF	TGTGCCAGCAGAAGGGGGGGGAGCACTGAAGCTTTCTTT
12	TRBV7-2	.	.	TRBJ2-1	CASSLIELEQFF	TGTGCCAGCAGCTTAATCGAACTTGAGCAGTTCTTC
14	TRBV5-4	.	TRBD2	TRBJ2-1	CASSLSGSHNEQFF	TGTGCCAGCAGCCTTAGCGGGAGCCACAATGAGCAGTTCTTC
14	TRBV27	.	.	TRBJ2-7	CASSSQGITYEQYF	TGTGCCAGCAGTTCCCAGGGGATTACCTACGAGCAGTACTTC
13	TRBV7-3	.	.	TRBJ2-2	CASSLTTVGELFF	TGTGCCAGCAGCTTAACGACGGTCGGGGAGCTGTTTTTT
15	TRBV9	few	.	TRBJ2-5	CASSVSPGSQETQYF	TGTGCCAGCAGCGTATCCCCCGGAAGCCAAGAGACCCAGTACTTC
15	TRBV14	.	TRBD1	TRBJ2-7	CASSQDLGQNYEQYF	TGTGCCAGCAGCCAAGATTTGGGACAGAACTACGAGCAGTACTTC
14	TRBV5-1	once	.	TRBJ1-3	CASSRGASGNTIYF	TGCGCCAGCAGCCGAGGGGCGTCTGGAAACACCATATATTTT
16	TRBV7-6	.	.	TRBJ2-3	CASSLDPGLGTDTQYF	TGTGCCAGCAGCTTAGACCCGGGGTTGGGCACAGATACGCAGTATTTT
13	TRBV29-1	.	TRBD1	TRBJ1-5	CSVTGGFDQPQHF	TGCAGCGTCACAGGGGGCTTCGATCAGCCCCAGCATTTT
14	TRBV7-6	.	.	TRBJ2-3	CASSLKSPTDTQYF	TGTGCCAGCAGCTTAAAGTCCCCCACAGATACGCAGTATTTT
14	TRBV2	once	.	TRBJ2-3	CASLRMGSTDTQYF	TGTGCCAGCCTACGGATGGGCAGCACAGATACGCAGTATTTT
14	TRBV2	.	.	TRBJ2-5	CASSLTRGGQTQYF	TGTGCCAGCAGCTTAACCAGAGGGGGGCAGACCCAGTACTTC
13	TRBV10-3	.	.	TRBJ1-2	CAISEEGNYGYTF	TGTGCCATCAGTGAAGAAGGGAACTATGGCTACACCTTC
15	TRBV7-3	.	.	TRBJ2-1	CASSLVYGGYNEQFF	TGTGCCAGCAGCTTAGTATACGGGGGCTACAATGAGCAGTTCTTC
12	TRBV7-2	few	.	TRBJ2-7	CASSSGPMGQYF	TGTGCCAGCAGCTCGGGACCGATGGGGCAGTACTTC
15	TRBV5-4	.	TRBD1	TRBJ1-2	CASNPGTGVPYGYTF	TGTGCCAGCAACCCCGGGACAGGGGTTCCCTATGGCTACACCTTC
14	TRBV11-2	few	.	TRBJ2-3	CASSLSPAPDTQYF	TGTGCCAGCAGCTTATCCCCTGCCCCAGATACGCAGTATTTT
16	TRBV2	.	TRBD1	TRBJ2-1	CASRAPGQGRYNEQFF	TGTGCCAGCAGAGCACCGGGACAGGGGCGATACAATGAGCAGTTCTTC
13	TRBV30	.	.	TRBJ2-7	CAWSVRSSYEQYF	TGTGCCTGGAGTGTACGGAGCTCCTACGAGCAGTACTTC
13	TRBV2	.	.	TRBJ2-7	CASTSGTLNEQYF	TGTGCCAGCACATCCGGGACACTTAACGAGCAGTACTTC
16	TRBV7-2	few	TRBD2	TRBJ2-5	CASSRTGLAGVETQYF	TGTGCCAGCAGCAGAACTGGACTAGCGGGGGTAGAGACCCAGTACTTC
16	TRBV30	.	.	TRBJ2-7	CAWSRAGRSGLYEQYF	TGTGCCTGGAGTCGGGCGGGAAGGTCCGGCCTCTACGAGCAGTACTTC
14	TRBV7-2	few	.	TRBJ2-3	CASSSESWADTQYF	TGTGCCAGCAGCTCCGAGAGCTGGGCAGATACGCAGTATTTT
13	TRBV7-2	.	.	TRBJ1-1	CASSLGGDTEAFF	TGTGCCAGCAGCTTAGGGGGGGACACTGAAGCTTTCTTT
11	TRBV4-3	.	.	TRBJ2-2	CASSRTGELFF	TGCGCCAGCAGCCGCACCGGGGAGCTGTTTTTT
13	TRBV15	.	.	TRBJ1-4	CATSRDQEEKLFF	TGTGCCACCAGCAGAGATCAGGAGGAAAAACTGTTTTTT
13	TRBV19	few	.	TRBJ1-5	CASSEQRNQPQHF	TGTGCCAGTAGTGAACAGCGGAATCAGCCCCAGCATTTT
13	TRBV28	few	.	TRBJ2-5	CASSLFARPTQYF	TGTGCCAGCAGTTTATTTGCCAGACCTACCCAGTACTTC
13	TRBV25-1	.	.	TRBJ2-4	CATEGIAKNIQYF	TGTGCCACCGAGGGGATAGCCAAAAACATTCAGTACTTC